The T cell receptor (beta chain) described here comes from a study of cytomegalovirus exposure and HLA in healthy donors. The V segment lost 5 bases and the J segment 4 bases; nucleotides outside the gene matches: 4. The CDR3 spans 14 residues. Germline CDR1 is MNHEY and CDR2 is SVGAGI. The PCR made use of 60 Vbeta and 13 Jbeta primers. Only in-frame clones appear in the TCRdb table, and some are missing; sequencing was by immunoSEQ multiplex PCR. The sample contains about 82,000 clones, around three quarters of which appear only once. With regard to this clone: Its antigen is currently unknown.

Regarding the study as a whole: Per a later analysis, 15,000 to 20,000 TCR beta sequences showed association with HLA alleles at 0.05 false discovery rate.

The clonotype was recovered from a man in his 60s in good health and CMV-seronegative. The rearrangement links TRBV6-5 to TRBJ2-2; 7 nucleotides align to TRBD1. The sequenced material came from PBMCs. The CDR3 here is CASSNNRGTGELFF. The DNA of the CDR3 is TGTGCCAGCAGTAACAACAGGGGCACCGGGGAGCTGTTTTTT.